What follows are 20 T cell receptor beta chains derived from one specimen sequenced in a study of T cell responses to AZD1222 COVID-19 vaccine. Produced via immunoSEQ multiplex PCR; TCRdb's table is partial and in-frame only. The sample lists about 120,000 clones; about 89% were seen once. The source material was peripheral blood, sampled on day 0 of AZD1222 vaccination. These receptors were collected from an adult in good health.

The CDR3 sequence is CASSDRRETGELFF. DNA of the CDR3: TGTGCCAGCAGCGACCGCAGGGAGACCGGGGAGCTGTTTTTT. V usage is TRBV9 and J usage is TRBJ2-2; perhaps D is TRBD1 or TRBD2 (5 bases each). The germline V gene has CDR1 SGDLS and CDR2 YYNGEE. The CDR3 loop spans 14 amino acids. Trimming removed 3 bases from V and 5 bases from J, with 11 bases in between.

This chain joins TRBV12-3 or TRBV12-4 and TRBJ1-3; no definite D call. Trimming cost V 3 bases and J 7 bases, with 10 bases left between them. This CDR3 has 13 amino acids. The CDR3 DNA reads as TGTGCCAGCAGTTTGGATCTTAGGAACACCATATATTTT. Translated: CASSLDLRNTIYF.

J is TRBJ2-7 and V is TRBV5-4; D remains ambiguous. This CDR3 spans 12 amino acids. Trimming took 0 bases from V and 4 from J, leaving 5 bases between them. Germline CDR1 SGHNT, CDR2 YYREEE (reference sequence). The CDR3 DNA reads TGTGCCAGCAGCTTGGTAGGGTACGAGCAGTACTTC. It encodes CASSLVGYEQYF. The full variable domain, its missing parts supplied by reference TRBV5-4 and TRBJ2-7, is ETGVTQSPTHLIKTRGQQVTLRCSSQSGHNTVSWYQQALGQGPQFIFQYYREEENGRGNFPPRFSGLQFPNYSSELNVNALELDDSALYLCASSLVGYEQYFGPGTRLTVT.

The V call is TRBV30, the J call TRBJ2-2; D is unclear. Germline lookup yields CDR1 GTSNPN and CDR2 SVGIG (reference sequence). This CDR3 is 10 amino acids long. V was shortened by 1 base and J by 8 bases, with 2 bases between the two germline ends. The CDR3 loop reads CAWSAGELFF. The CDR3 bases are TGTGCCTGGAGTGCTGGGGAGCTGTTTTTT.

The chain couples TRBV10-2 to TRBJ2-7; 10 positions match TRBD2. Germline values: CDR1 WSHSY, CDR2 SAAADI. CDR3 length: 13 amino acids. V shed 8 bases and J 4 bases; nucleotides not matched to a gene: 5. The CDR3 reads CASRGLAYYEQYF. CDR3 sequence (DNA): TGCGCCAGCCGGGGACTAGCGTATTACGAGCAGTACTTC.

This chain links TRBV7-9 with TRBJ1-2; D gene uncertain. Per the germline V gene, CDR1 is SEHNR and CDR2 is FQNEAQ (reference sequence). V lost 1 base and J lost 8, with 20 bases in between. The CDR3 sequence is 16 residues long. The CDR3 DNA is TGTGCCAGCAGCTTAGACGGCACGCAGGTCGTGAGCGGCTACACCTTC. Amino acid sequence: CASSLDGTQVVSGYTF.

The V gene is TRBV19, the J gene TRBJ2-3; the D gene could be TRBD1 or TRBD2 (5 bases each). Trimming removed 6 bases at V and 4 bases at J, with 11 bases between. CDR3 length: 13 amino acids. Germline V gene lookup returns CDR1 LNHDA and CDR2 SQIVND (reference sequence). In nucleotides, the CDR3 is TGTGCCAGTAGGGTTGGGGGAGCAGATACGCAGTATTTT. Its translation is CASRVGGADTQYF.

V gene TRBV7-3 combines with J gene TRBJ1-3; D is unclear. V was cut by 4 bases and J by 3 bases, with 10 bases left in between. This CDR3 is 14 amino acids long. Germline V gene data show CDR1 as SGHTA and CDR2 as FQGTGA. Written as DNA, the CDR3 is TGTGCCAGCAGCTCCGGGCAGCTTGGAAACACCATATATTTT. Translation: CASSSGQLGNTIYF.

V usage is TRBV7-9 and J usage is TRBJ1-1, with 12 bases aligning to TRBD1. V shed 4 bases, J shed 0 bases, and the junction held 9 bases outside the gene matches. CDR1 is SEHNR, CDR2 FQNEAQ, per germline (reference sequence). The CDR3 is made up of 18 amino acids. CDR3 sequence: CASSSLGTGGPLNTEAFF. CDR3 DNA sequence: TGTGCCAGCAGCTCCCTAGGGACAGGGGGCCCTTTGAACACTGAAGCTTTCTTT.

The chain combines TRBV7-9 with TRBJ1-1, with 8 bases matching TRBD1. CDR1 and CDR2 from the germline V gene are SEHNR and FQNEAQ (reference sequence). V was clipped by 5 bases and J by 2 bases; unmatched bases: 7. The CDR3 covers 15 residues. The CDR3 DNA is TGTGCCAGCAGCCTACGGACAGGGTTTAACACTGAAGCTTTCTTT. Translation gives CASSLRTGFNTEAFF.

The V call is TRBV6-5, the J call TRBJ2-7, with 7 bases that match TRBD1. The CDR3 is 14 amino acids. Germline-derived CDR1 and CDR2 are MNHEY and SVGAGI. Trimming took 7 bases from V and 4 from J; bases not matched to a gene: 10. In nucleotides, the CDR3 is TGTGCCAGCACCGCCAGGGACAGACATTACGAGCAGTACTTC. Protein: CASTARDRHYEQYF.

This clone appeared a single time. The gene calls are TRBV5-1 and TRBJ1-1; tentatively, D is TRBD1 (5 bases). Germline lookup yields CDR1 SGHRS and CDR2 YFSETQ. This CDR3 spans 15 amino acids. The V gene lost 4 bases and the J gene lost 4 bases, with 17 bases spanning the gap. The CDR3 reads CASSLYKTDPTEAFF. CDR3 DNA sequence: TGCGCCAGCAGCCTCTACAAGACAGATCCCACTGAAGCTTTCTTT.

This chain uses TRBV7-9 with TRBJ2-7; weak D call: TRBD1 (6 bases). Between the trimmed V and J ends, which lost 5 bases and 2 bases, there was a span of 19 bases. The CDR3 length is 16 residues. CDR1 SEHNR and CDR2 FQNEAQ come from the germline V gene (reference sequence). The CDR3 is CASSQETGSYPYEQYF. The CDR3 region has the DNA TGTGCCAGCAGCCAAGAAACAGGGTCCTATCCCTACGAGCAGTACTTC.

This sequence joins TRBV14 and TRBJ2-3; D call uncertain. CDR3 length: 13 residues. Trimming removed 4 bases at V and 0 bases at J, with 5 bases between. Germline loops: CDR1 SGHDN, CDR2 FVKESK. The CDR3 DNA sequence: TGTGCCAGCAGCCTTTCTAGCACAGATACGCAGTATTTT. Protein product: CASSLSSTDTQYF.

The chain links TRBV2 to TRBJ1-4; D unclear. Germline V gene lookup returns CDR1 SNHLY and CDR2 FYNNEI. The CDR3 contains 12 residues. V was shortened by 4 bases and J by 6 bases, with 6 bases between the two germline ends. The CDR3 loop reads CASSGRDEKLFF. CDR3 bases: TGTGCCAGCAGTGGACGAGATGAAAAACTGTTTTTT.

The rearrangement joins TRBV10-3 to TRBJ2-5; tentatively, D is TRBD1 (5 bases). The CDR3 totals 12 residues. Trimming took off 7 bases at V and 2 bases at J, with 8 bases between the two ends. Germline V gives CDR1 ENHRY, CDR2 SYGVKD. The DNA of the CDR3 is TGTGCCATCAAGGACACTCAAGAGACCCAGTACTTC. Protein: CAIKDTQETQYF.

The chain has TRBV6-5 and TRBJ1-1; TRBD1 agrees at 9 bases. This CDR3 contains 14 residues. Germline assignment: CDR1 MNHEY and CDR2 SVGAGI. The V and J ends lost 7 bases and 1 base, in that order; junction bases with no gene match: 4. The CDR3 loop is CASTVQGANTEAFF. The CDR3 nucleotides are TGTGCCAGCACAGTACAGGGGGCGAACACTGAAGCTTTCTTT.

The chain is built from TRBV10-1 and TRBJ2-1, with 8 positions matching TRBD2. The CDR3 sequence is 13 residues long. V lost 1 base, J lost 10 bases, and 3 bases stayed unmatched. The germline gives CDR1 WNHNN, CDR2 SYGVQD (reference sequence). CDR3 loop: CASSEFGGAEQFF. As DNA, the CDR3 is TGCGCCAGCAGTGAGTTCGGGGGGGCCGAGCAGTTCTTC.

This sequence joins TRBV6-5 and TRBJ2-1, with TRBD2 identical over 12 bases. Trimming cost V 5 bases and J 5 bases; bases outside gene matches: 4. CDR3 size: 15 residues. Germline V gene data show CDR1 as MNHEY and CDR2 as SVGAGI. The CDR3 reads CASSPRLAGDNEQFF. CDR3 coding DNA: TGTGCCAGCAGTCCTAGACTAGCGGGGGACAATGAGCAGTTCTTC.

V and J are TRBV14 and TRBJ1-1; D is undetermined. Looked up from germline, CDR1 is SGHDN and CDR2 is FVKESK. This CDR3 region has 15 residues. V lost 0 bases, J lost 1 base, and 9 bases lay in between. The CDR3 loop is CASSQDLGANTEAFF. CDR3 DNA sequence: TGTGCCAGCAGCCAAGATTTGGGAGCGAACACTGAAGCTTTCTTT.